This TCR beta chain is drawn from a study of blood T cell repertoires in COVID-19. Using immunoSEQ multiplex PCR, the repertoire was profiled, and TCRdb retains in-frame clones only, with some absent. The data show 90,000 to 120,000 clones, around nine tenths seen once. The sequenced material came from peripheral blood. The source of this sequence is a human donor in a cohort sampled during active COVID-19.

The CDR3 nucleotides are TGTGCCATCACTATAGGGGACAGCTCTTATGGCTACACCTTC. Amino acids: CAITIGDSSYGYTF. V gene TRBV7-9 combines with J gene TRBJ1-2; 7 positions agree with TRBD1. CDR3 length: 14 amino acids. The germline gives CDR1 SEHNR, CDR2 FQNEAQ (reference sequence). V trimming: 10 bases; J trimming: 5 bases; junction bases outside the gene matches: 13.